The T cell receptor beta chain under discussion was sequenced for a study of cytomegalovirus exposure and HLA in healthy donors (dated by TCRdb to the late 2010s). For context, the study as a whole: According to an earlier analysis of several hundred of the donors, 150 million to 200 million T cells yielded some 110 million unique TCR beta sequences and 250 to 350 Gb of sequence data. An early release that covered fewer than 800 HLA-typed donors contained approximately 300 gigabases of sequencing data and about 84 million unique TCR sequences. Among the roughly 390 genotyped donors, 81% belonged to the genetic ancestry cluster associated with self-reported Caucasian donors. The study aimed to test whether signatures of past pathogen exposure could be identified by cataloging public T cell receptors. The study used immunosequencing to profile the T cell repertoires of around 600 subjects and linked those repertoires to cytomegalovirus serostatus. In addition to the first cohort of around 670 subjects, a separate validation cohort of about 120 different subjects was used. High-throughput TCR immunosequencing, statistical association of individual TCRs with disease status, and machine learning were combined to predict cytomegalovirus infection status. In a later analysis, previously published TCR beta repertoires from 500 to 750 donors were re-analyzed and high-resolution HLA genotyping was added so that TCR occurrence patterns could be studied. Rather than drawing on any new phenotypic data, the later analysis identified candidate immune exposures from TCR beta sequences and the way those sequences occurred across donors. An earlier analysis of some 500 of the donors used high-throughput TCR beta sequencing to judge whether each TCR beta V gene segment behaved as functional or pseudogenic. Donor age, sex, ethnicity and CMV serostatus were compiled alongside the repertoire data. A later genetic analysis used genome-wide SNP genotypes for 398 of the 666 donors, treating that subset as a discovery cohort. Every discovery cohort repertoire had been produced on one sequencing platform. HLA typing included class I and class II loci at four-digit resolution. Typing coverage differed by locus: A, B, C, DRB1 and DQB1 were typed in about 620-630 donors, DQA1 in approximately 520, DPA1 in 600 to 610, and DPB1 in just under 490. Roughly 5 DR-DQ haplotypes were handled as single units for association and clustering, since linkage in the cohort was strong. Among 300 to 500 genotyped donors of the cohort, an average of roughly 230,000 unique TCR beta nucleotide sequences was sequenced per donor, of which about 18% were non-productive. Findings and caveats that apply to the study as a whole: In a later genetic analysis, a missense DCLRE1C variant was associated with V-gene and J-gene trimming of TCR beta chains, and the association was replicated in an independent cohort. Sequencing depth was assumed to be roughly uniform across donors in the presence/absence analyses, though that assumption may not hold. Compared with the 666-donor mean, donors in an Asian-associated ancestry cluster had fewer N-insertions in productive TCRs, according to a later genetic analysis. In both the original and validation cohorts, the classifier was reported to diagnose cytomegalovirus status with high specificity and sensitivity. The earlier analysis of fewer than 750 of the donors excluded approximately 15 rarely observed V segments, including chromosome 9 orphons, because counts were too low. A later analysis reported that several top co-occurrence clusters appeared linked to parvovirus B19, influenza, CMV and Epstein-Barr virus. Linkage disequilibrium might explain the correlated functional status among segregating V segments, but an unknown experimental factor could not be ruled out. Broadly in line with IMGT annotations, most TCR beta V segments showed up in productive rearrangements about 90% or about 30% of the time in an earlier analysis of several hundred of the donors. When HLA alleles, especially DR and DQ, strongly co-occurred, attributing TCR associations to individual alleles was difficult. The study listed around 160 TCR beta chains as associated with cytomegalovirus. In vitro tests confirmed that a few of the cytomegalovirus-associated TCR beta chains recognize cytomegalovirus antigens. Some IMGT-functional V segments, including TRBV6-2 and TRBV6-3, could not be told apart with the 87-base-pair reads, so those segments were excluded. HLA typing was unavailable for some donors at each locus, so association tests used only the typed subset. A further reported finding was that TCR beta sequences accurately predicted the HLA-A and HLA-B alleles for most subjects in the first cohort. The cohort was sequenced for TCR beta chains only, and without alpha or paired-chain data the features that could be detected were limited. Specific HLA alleles were associated with 15,000 to 20,000 TCR beta sequences at a false discovery rate of 0.05 in a later analysis. According to a later analysis, most CMV-associated TCR beta chains appeared to be HLA-restricted, and the HLA associations seemed to be driven largely by CMV exposure. A later analysis found that TCR association rates varied across HLA loci, with DRB1 alleles showing the most associated TCRs and HLA-C alleles the fewest. The authors suggested that the approach could potentially be generalized to other disease states and immunological phenotypes. A cluster of highly shared sequence variants was judged likely to represent a technical artifact of the sequencing pipeline. CMV serostatus was the only immune exposure information available for the cohort. A later analysis found that HLA-associated TCR beta chains were more clonally expanded and had lower generation probabilities than equally common non-associated chains. Across donors, most TCR sequences were observed very rarely, whereas some public TCRs were present in many individuals.

The method was the immunoSEQ multiplex PCR assay. A mixture of 60 forward primers for TCR Vbeta segments and 13 reverse primers for TCR Jbeta segments was used in the multiplex PCR. Amplification of the CDR3 region of rearranged TCR beta genes was performed with a multiplex PCR assay on genomic DNA. The amplified TCR beta libraries were sequenced on the Illumina HiSeq System as 87-base-pair reads. Per the source publication's procedure: A later analysis tallied tens of millions of unique TCR beta chains across the approximately 670 repertoires, and approximately 12 million of those chains were shared by two or more donors. To remove PCR and sequencing errors, raw reads were error-corrected and collapsed into unique sequences using a nearest-neighbor algorithm that merged closely related sequences. CDR3 sequences were aligned to IMGT reference sequences to assign V, D and J gene segments. Each retained sequence needed at least a six-nucleotide match to both a V gene segment and a J gene segment. Rearrangements were called productive when the CDR3 lacked stop codons and stayed in frame with V and J; all others were non-productive. Following IMGT convention, CDR3 was defined as the stretch from the second conserved V-encoded cysteine up to the conserved J-encoded phenylalanine. The earlier analysis of 500 to 650 of the donors excluded any sequence lacking an unambiguous match to a single V gene segment. In an earlier analysis of some 590 of the donors, a V segment was called functional when productive rearrangements were above 56.7%, and segregating when the standard deviation between donors exceeded 5%. A statistical classification framework was developed to diagnose cytomegalovirus status using the catalog of TCR beta chain sequences. V and J gene assignment, in a later analysis, came from comparing TCR nucleotide sequences with IMGT/GENE-DB human TR gene sequences. In a later analysis, CDR3 sequences and most-parsimonious VDJ recombination scenarios were assigned using the TCRdist pipeline. A later analysis defined each TCR beta chain by its CDR3 amino acid sequence plus V-gene family, and excluded reads lacking a unique V-gene family. As a way to deal with suspected cross-contamination and a sequencing artifact, a later analysis dropped nearly 600 nucleotide sequences that were highly shared and had low generation probability. In a later analysis, a clonal expansion index for each public chain was calculated from normalized within-repertoire ranks of inferred template counts. A later analysis computed generation probabilities with a VDJ recombination model fitted to out-of-frame rearrangements, and checked the results against IGoR. A later analysis scored TCR-TCR, TCR-HLA and TCR-CMV co-occurrence with hypergeometric tests, applying a repertoire-size bias correction to TCR pairs. A later analysis estimated false discovery rates by permuting HLA or CMV assignments 20 times. In a later analysis, co-occurring TCRs were grouped using DBSCAN, and TCRdist sequence similarity was added for clustering within HLA-allele-positive subsets. Repertoires with fewer than 30,000 or more than 120,000 public chains were left out of co-occurrence clustering, as were a few repertoires with anomalous nucleotide sharing. The clones in this table, taken by TCRdb from immuneACCESS, are in-frame only. Not every clone is retained; where verified, under half of the shortfall comes from an unresolved V gene, and the cause of the rest is unknown. V and J calls and clone size are those listed in that table; D and trimming were worked out from the DNA. The sample table records approximately 110,000 clones; roughly 69% of these occur just once. Nearly 8.5% of the sample belongs to the ten largest clones.

In total, approximately 610 healthy bone marrow donors made up the cohort. At the time of sampling, every cohort member was nominally healthy, though immune exposures that went unrecorded were likely present. The donor tested CMV seropositive, placing the donor among the approximately 310 seropositive members of the cohort. A peripheral blood sample was provided by each donor, and peripheral blood mononuclear cells were used for TCR beta sequencing. The Qiagen DNeasy Blood Extraction Kit was used to extract genomic DNA from the blood cell samples. The CDR3 numbers 11 residues from cysteine through phenylalanine. Only the CDR3 portion is preserved as DNA: 33 bases, with reading frame beginning at the first base. The junction carries 14 bases between V and J, which are trimmed by 6 bases and 9 bases respectively. According to the germline V gene (reference sequence), CDR1 reads DFQATT and CDR2 reads SNEGSKA.

Notes on this clone: Its antigen is not yet known. Base qualities were left out, and no much larger clone turns up one base away.

Sequenced input: PBMCs. The receptor chain draws on TRBV20-1 and TRBJ2-5; TRBD2 is perhaps the D gene, given 7 matching bases. The TCR comes from a woman in her forties in good health and CMV-seropositive. The CDR3 here reads CSASLGGAQYF. DNA sequence: TGCAGTGCCAGTCTAGGGGGGGCCCAGTACTTC.